What follows describes a single TCR beta chain. Profiling that covered TCR beta VDJ and CDR3 relied on genomic DNA as its template. TCRdb reprocessed the reads with MiXCR, giving one entry per CDR3 protein. The repertoire includes 100,000 to 150,000 distinct CDR3 sequences, around 50% of them detected once, and 2.5% to 3% sits in the top ten. This sample stems from a study of CD8+CD57+ T cells in acquired aplastic anemia. About the research overall: Across the sorted CD4+ and CD8+ cells, DNA amounts averaged roughly 3 ug.

The V and J ends lost 5 bases and 7 bases, in that order; junction bases with no gene match: 5. This CDR3 comprises 14 residues. Sequencing input: sorted CD4+, CD8+, or CD8+CD57+ T cells (not recorded which) from PBMCs. The receptor was isolated from a human donor in good health, serving as a control. The chain is built from TRBV12-3 or TRBV12-4 and TRBJ1-6; 7 bases match TRBD1. The CDR3 DNA sequence: TGTGCCAGCAGTCTCCGGGACAGCAATTCACCCCTCCACTTT. Residues: CASSLRDSNSPLHF.